These 5 T cell receptor beta chains came from one sample sequenced in a study of T-cell memory formation after mild COVID-19. In TCRdb, the 5' RACE reads were re-called with MiXCR into one record per CDR3 protein. The repertoire has about 390,000 distinct CDR3 sequences, roughly 20% of them found once; the top ten carry approximately 12%. Sequences were obtained from PBMCs or a T cell subset sorted from them (not recorded which). The receptors derive from an adult woman who had mild COVID-19 (a few samples of this study predate the infection). Cell type and time point are not known.

The genes are TRBV7-2 and TRBJ2-3; D perhaps matches TRBD2 (5 bases). Germline V gene data show CDR1 as SGHTA and CDR2 as FQGNSA. Between the trimmed V and J ends, which lost 1 base and 4 bases, there was a span of 9 bases. The CDR3 contains 14 residues. The CDR3 nucleotides are TGTGCCAGCAGCTTAGGAGGGAGCCCAGATACGCAGTATTTT. Translation gives CASSLGGSPDTQYF.

This clonotype was picked up a small number of times. CDR3 nucleotide sequence: TGTGCCAGCAGAGAACAGGGGGCTTCAGGCGGAGATACGCAGTATTTT. It specifies CASREQGASGGDTQYF. The rearrangement links TRBV6-6 to TRBJ2-3; 9 nucleotides align to TRBD1. The CDR3 has 16 amino acids. Germline V gives CDR1 MNHNY, CDR2 SVGAGI (reference sequence). V dropped 6 bases and J dropped 5; count of bases not matched to a gene: 12.

The CDR3 reads CASSLGRGNEQYF. The CDR3 nucleotides read TGCGCCAGCAGCTTGGGAAGGGGGAACGAGCAGTACTTC. This rearrangement joins TRBV5-1 to TRBJ2-7, with a weak D call TRBD1 (6 bases). This CDR3 has 13 residues. Germline V gene lookup returns CDR1 SGHRS and CDR2 YFSETQ. The germline V and J ends were trimmed by 0 bases and 5 bases, with 9 bases remaining between them.

This clonotype was counted at least ten times. This sequence joins TRBV11-2 and TRBJ1-1, with D perhaps matching TRBD1 (5 bases). The V end was cut by 5 bases, the J end by 9 bases, with 22 bases between. The germline CDR1 and CDR2 sequences are SGHAT and FQNNGV. The CDR3 loop spans 15 amino acids. CDR3 coding DNA: TGTGCCAGCAGCACAGAAACCGGGACTCCTGGGAAAGCTTTCTTT. It is translated as CASSTETGTPGKAFF.

This clonotype was recorded a few times. The chain couples TRBV6-2 or TRBV6-3 to TRBJ1-6; D is unresolved. Germline V gene data show CDR1 as MNHEY and CDR2 as SVGEGT. Trimming took 5 bases from V and 6 from J, leaving 11 bases between them. CDR3 length: 14 amino acids. The CDR3 here is CASSPTAGNSPLHF. CDR3 nucleotides: TGTGCCAGCAGTCCTACGGCGGGTAATTCACCCCTCCACTTT.